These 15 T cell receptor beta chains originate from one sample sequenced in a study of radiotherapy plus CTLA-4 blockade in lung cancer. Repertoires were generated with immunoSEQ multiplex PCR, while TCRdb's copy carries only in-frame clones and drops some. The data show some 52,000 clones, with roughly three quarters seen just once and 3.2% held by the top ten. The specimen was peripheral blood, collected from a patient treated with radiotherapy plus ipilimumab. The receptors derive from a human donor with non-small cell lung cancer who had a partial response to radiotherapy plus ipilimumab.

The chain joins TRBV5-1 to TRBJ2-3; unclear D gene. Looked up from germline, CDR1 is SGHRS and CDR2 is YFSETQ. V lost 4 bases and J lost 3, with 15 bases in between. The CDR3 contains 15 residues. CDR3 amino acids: CASSRPRGDTDTQYF. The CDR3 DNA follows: TGCGCCAGCAGCCGACCCCGTGGAGATACAGATACGCAGTATTTT.

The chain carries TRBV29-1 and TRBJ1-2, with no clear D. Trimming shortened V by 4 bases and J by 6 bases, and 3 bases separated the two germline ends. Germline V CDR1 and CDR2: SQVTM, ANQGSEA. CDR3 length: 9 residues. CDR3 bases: TGCAGCGTTGCGGATGGCTACACCTTC. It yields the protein CSVADGYTF.

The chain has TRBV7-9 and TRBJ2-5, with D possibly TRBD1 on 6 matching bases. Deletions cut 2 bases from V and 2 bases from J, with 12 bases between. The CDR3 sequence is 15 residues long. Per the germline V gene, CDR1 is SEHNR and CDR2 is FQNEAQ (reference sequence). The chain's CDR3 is CASSLRMGHQETQYF. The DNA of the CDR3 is TGTGCCAGCAGCTTAAGAATGGGACATCAAGAGACCCAGTACTTC.

The CDR3 region has the DNA TGTGCCAGCAGTTGGGAGTCCTACGAGCAGTACTTC. Translation gives CASSWESYEQYF. The chain is built from TRBV28 and TRBJ2-7; perhaps TRBD2 as D (5 bases). V lost 4 bases, J lost 1 base, and 5 bases lay in between. Germline loops: CDR1 MDHEN, CDR2 SYDVKM. The CDR3 is 12 amino acids. The full variable domain, its missing parts supplied by reference TRBV28 and TRBJ2-7, is DVKVTQSSRYLVKRTGEKVFLECVQDMDHENMFWYRQDPGLGLRLIYFSYDVKMKEKGDIPEGYSVSREKKERFSLILESASTNQTSMYLCASSWESYEQYFGPGTRLTVT.

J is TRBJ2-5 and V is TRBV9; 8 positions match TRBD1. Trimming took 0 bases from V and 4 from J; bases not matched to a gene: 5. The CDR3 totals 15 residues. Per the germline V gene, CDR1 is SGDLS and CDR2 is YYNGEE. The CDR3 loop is CASSVGQGNGETQYF. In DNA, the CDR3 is TGTGCCAGCAGCGTAGGACAGGGGAATGGAGAGACCCAGTACTTC.

This chain's CDR3 is CASSLGELSPLHF. The CDR3 nucleotides read TGTGCCAGCAGCTTAGGGGAGCTCTCACCCCTCCACTTT. The rearrangement links TRBV7-2 to TRBJ1-6, with no clear D. This CDR3 contains 13 residues. Trimming stripped 1 base from V and 10 bases from J, with 8 bases between. Germline loops: CDR1 SGHTA, CDR2 FQGNSA. The entire variable domain, with the rest obtained from reference TRBV7-2 and TRBJ1-6, is as follows: GAGVSQSPSNKVTEKGKDVELRCDPISGHTALYWYRQSLGQGLEFLIYFQGNSAPDKSGLPSDRFSAERTGGSVSTLTIQRTQQEDSAVYLCASSLGELSPLHFGNGTRLTVT.

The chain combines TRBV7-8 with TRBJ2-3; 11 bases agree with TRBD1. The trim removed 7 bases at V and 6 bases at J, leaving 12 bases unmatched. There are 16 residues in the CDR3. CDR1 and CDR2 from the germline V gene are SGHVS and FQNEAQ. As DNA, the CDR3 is TGTGCCAGCACCCACCGGGACAGGGGGATTTGGGATACGCAGTATTTT. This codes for CASTHRDRGIWDTQYF. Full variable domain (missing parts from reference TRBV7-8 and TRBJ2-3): GAGVSQSPRYKVAKRGQDVALRCDPISGHVSLFWYQQALGQGPEFLTYFQNEAQLDKSGLPSDRFFAERPEGSVSTLKIQRTQQEDSAVYLCASTHRDRGIWDTQYFGPGTRLTVL.

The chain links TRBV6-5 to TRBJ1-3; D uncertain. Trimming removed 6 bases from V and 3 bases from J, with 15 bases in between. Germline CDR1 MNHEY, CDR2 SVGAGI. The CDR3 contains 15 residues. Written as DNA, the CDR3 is TGTGCCAGCAGGAGAGGTTCGGGTTTTGGAAACACCATATATTTT. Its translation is CASRRGSGFGNTIYF.

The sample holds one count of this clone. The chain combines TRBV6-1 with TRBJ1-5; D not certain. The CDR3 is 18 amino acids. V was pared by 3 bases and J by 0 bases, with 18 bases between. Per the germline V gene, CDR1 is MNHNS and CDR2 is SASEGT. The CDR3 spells CASSESWEQTDSNQPQHF. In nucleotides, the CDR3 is TGTGCCAGCAGTGAGTCCTGGGAGCAGACTGATAGCAATCAGCCCCAGCATTTT.

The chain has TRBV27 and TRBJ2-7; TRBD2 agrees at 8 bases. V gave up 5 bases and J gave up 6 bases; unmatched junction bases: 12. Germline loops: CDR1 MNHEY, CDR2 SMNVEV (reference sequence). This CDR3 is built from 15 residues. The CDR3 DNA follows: TGTGCCAGCAGTCCGAGCGGGGGAGGACCATCCGAGCAGTACTTC. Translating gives CASSPSGGGPSEQYF.

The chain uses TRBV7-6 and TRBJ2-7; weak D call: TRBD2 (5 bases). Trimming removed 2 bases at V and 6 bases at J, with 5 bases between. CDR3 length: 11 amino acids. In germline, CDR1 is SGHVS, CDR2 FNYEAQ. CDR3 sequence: CASSLRGEQYF. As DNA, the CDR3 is TGTGCCAGCAGCTTACGGGGCGAGCAGTACTTC. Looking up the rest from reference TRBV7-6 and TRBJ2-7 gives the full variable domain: GAGVSQSPRYKVTKRGQDVALRCDPISGHVSLYWYRQALGQGPEFLTYFNYEAQQDKSGLPNDRFSAERPEGSISTLTIQRTEQRDSAMYRCASSLRGEQYFGPGTRLTVT.

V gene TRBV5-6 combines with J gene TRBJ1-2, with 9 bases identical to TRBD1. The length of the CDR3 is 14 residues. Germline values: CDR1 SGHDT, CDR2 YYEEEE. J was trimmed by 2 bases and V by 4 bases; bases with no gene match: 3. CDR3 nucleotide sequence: TGTGCCAGCAGCCGTGGACAGGGGAACTATGGCTACACCTTC. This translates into CASSRGQGNYGYTF.

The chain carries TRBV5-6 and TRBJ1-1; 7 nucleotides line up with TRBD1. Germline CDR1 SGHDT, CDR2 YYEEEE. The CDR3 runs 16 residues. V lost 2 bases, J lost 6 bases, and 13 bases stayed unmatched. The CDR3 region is CASSFRTGEVFAEAFF. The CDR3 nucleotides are TGTGCCAGCAGCTTTCGGACAGGAGAGGTATTCGCTGAAGCTTTCTTT.

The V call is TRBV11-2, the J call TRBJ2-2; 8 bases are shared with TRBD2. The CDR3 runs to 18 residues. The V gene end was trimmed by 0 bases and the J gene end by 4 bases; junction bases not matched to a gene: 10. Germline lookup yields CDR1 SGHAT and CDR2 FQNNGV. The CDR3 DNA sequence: TGTGCCAGCAGCTTAGATCAGGAGCGGGGGTTGCTCACCGGGGAGCTGTTTTTT. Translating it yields CASSLDQERGLLTGELFF.

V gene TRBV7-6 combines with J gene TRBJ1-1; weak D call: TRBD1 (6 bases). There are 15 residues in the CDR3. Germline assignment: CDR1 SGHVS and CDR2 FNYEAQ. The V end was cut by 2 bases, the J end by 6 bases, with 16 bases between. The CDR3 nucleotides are TGTGCCAGCAGCTTATCTGGGCAGGGGAGATCTGAAGCTTTCTTT. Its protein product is CASSLSGQGRSEAFF.